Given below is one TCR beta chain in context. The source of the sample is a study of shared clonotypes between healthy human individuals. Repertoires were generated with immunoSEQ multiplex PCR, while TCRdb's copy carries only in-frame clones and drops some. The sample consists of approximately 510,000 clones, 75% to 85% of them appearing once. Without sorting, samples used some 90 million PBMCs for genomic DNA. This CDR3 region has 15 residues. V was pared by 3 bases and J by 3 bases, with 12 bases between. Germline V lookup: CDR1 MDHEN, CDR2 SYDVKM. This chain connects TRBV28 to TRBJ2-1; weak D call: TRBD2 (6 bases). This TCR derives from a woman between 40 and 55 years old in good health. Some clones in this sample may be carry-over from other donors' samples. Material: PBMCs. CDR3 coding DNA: TGTGCCAGCAGTTTTTTCGGGACTGACTACAATGAGCAGTTCTTC. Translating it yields CASSFFGTDYNEQFF.